This T cell receptor (beta chain) was found in a study of regulatory T cells in long-lasting Graves disease. Background on the study: Newly diagnosed Graves' patients had taken antithyroid drugs under 3 months. Broader study findings: Persistent disease was associated with favored TRBV28 usage and with favored use of TRBJ1-2 and TRBJ2-5.

This clonotype was seen ten or more times. Its antigen is currently unknown. V shed 1 base, J shed 7 bases, and the junction held 10 bases outside the gene matches. The CDR3 has 17 amino acids. Germline loops: CDR1 SGHTA, CDR2 FQGNSA. Assembly of TCR beta libraries relied on iRepertoire HTBI primers together with Arm-PCR of CDR3 regions. Per the authors' pipeline: The identification of 50 to 65 TRBV and 11 to 15 TRBJ segments was made across samples. MiXCR was run by TCRdb on the multiplex PCR reads, yielding one entry per CDR3 protein. It is TCRdb's table, rather than the study itself, that gives the V and J calls and clone size. The sample contains around 230,000 distinct CDR3 sequences, 15% to 20% of which appear only once. Time point of the sample: newly diagnosed GD, antithyroid drugs for less than 3 months. RNA isolated from PBMCs was used to make the TCR library.

The source material was peripheral blood mononuclear cells (PBMCs), sampled at new diagnosis, from a patient treated with antithyroid drugs. The chain uses TRBV7-2 and TRBJ2-4, with TRBD2 matching over 10 bases. The TCR sequence derives from a female donor with Graves disease. The CDR3 nucleotides are TGTGCCAGCAGCTTAGAACCCTTAGCGGGAGGAGGGAACATTCAGTACTTC. Protein: CASSLEPLAGGGNIQYF.